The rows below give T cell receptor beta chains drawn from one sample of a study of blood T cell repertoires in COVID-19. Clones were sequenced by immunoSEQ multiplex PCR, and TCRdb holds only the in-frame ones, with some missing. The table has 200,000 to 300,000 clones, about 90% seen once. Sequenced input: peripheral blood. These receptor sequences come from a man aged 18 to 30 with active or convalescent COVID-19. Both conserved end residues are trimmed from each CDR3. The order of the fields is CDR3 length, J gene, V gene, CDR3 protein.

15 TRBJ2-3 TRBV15 ATSRDGISGITDTQY
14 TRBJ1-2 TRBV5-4 ASSFRQGAFGYGYT
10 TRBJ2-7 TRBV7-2 ASSLALAVQY
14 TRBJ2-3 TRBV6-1 ASSGSLAGITDTQY
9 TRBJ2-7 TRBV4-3 ASSPYYEQY
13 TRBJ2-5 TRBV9 ASSLVGAFQETQY
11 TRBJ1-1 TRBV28 ASSGTENTEAF
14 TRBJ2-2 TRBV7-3 ASSFRSGGSTGELF
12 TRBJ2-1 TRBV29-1 SVRLTSGRNEQF
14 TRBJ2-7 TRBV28 ASSPASAGGFYEQY
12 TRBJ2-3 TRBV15 ATSPRTGGDTQY
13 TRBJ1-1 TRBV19 ASSVTGTMGTEAF
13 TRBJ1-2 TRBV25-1 ASSDFPGANYGYT
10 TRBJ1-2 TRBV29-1 SVERGDYGYT
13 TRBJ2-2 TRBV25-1 ASSVSGTSTGELF
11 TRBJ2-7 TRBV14 ASSQQRGAEQY
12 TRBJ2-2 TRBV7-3 ASSVDREPGELF
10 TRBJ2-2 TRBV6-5 ASSNTRLELF
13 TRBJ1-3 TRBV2 ASSEADWDGNTIY
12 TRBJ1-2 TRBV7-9 ASSPRGSNYGYT
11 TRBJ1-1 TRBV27 ASSLVRDTEAF
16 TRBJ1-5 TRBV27 ASRSSAGGIYSNQPQH
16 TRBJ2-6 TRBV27 ASSLFQGTTPGANVLT
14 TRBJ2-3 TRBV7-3 ASSGWGREGTDTQY
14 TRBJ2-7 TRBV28 ASSAFRKIISYEQY
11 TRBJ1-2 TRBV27 ASRQGTGGGYT
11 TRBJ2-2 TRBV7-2 ASKRLAAGELF
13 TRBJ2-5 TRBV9 ASSPRTDYGETQY
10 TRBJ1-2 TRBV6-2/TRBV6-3 ASSYSRVGYT
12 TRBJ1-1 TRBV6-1 ASSEVSFYTEAF
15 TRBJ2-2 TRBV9 ASSRRAGGTNTGELF
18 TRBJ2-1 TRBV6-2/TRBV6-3 ASSQLSRREGGSSYNEQF
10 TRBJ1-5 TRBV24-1 ATSDWGEPQH
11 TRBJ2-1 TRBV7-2 ASSLGETRKQF
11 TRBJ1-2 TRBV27 ASSFGQRAGYT
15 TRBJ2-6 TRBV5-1 ASSRGQGSSGANVLT
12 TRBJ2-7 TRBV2 ASSPGTTSYEQY
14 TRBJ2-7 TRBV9 ASSVALRGANGEQY